This T cell receptor (beta chain) was captured in a study of blood T cell repertoires in COVID-19. Method: immunoSEQ multiplex PCR; TCRdb's copy keeps in-frame clones and lacks some. The sample records 200,000 to 250,000 clones, 70% to 90% being singletons. The CDR3 has 13 residues. Germline CDR1 and CDR2: SGHVS and FNYEAQ. Between the trimmed V and J ends, which lost 5 bases and 1 base, there was a span of 8 bases. Input material: peripheral blood. This chain uses TRBV7-6 with TRBJ1-1, with D uncertain. The TCR originated in a woman aged 25 to 39 who had recovered from COVID-19. CDR3 nucleotide sequence: TGTGCCAGCAGCCCCCGACAGAACACTGAAGCTTTCTTT. Amino acid sequence: CASSPRQNTEAFF.